This TCR beta chain was recorded in a study of T-cell reconstitution after alpha-beta-depleted transplantation in children. Using unique molecular identifiers, the investigators prepared the TCRbeta library. TCRdb analysed the PCR reads with MiXCR anew, one entry per CDR3 protein. The sample lists about 48,000 distinct CDR3 sequences; 5.5% to 7.5% were seen once. This clonotype has ten or more counts. The J segment lost 3 bases and the V segment lost 7 bases, leaving 10 bases of the junction unmatched. CDR1 and CDR2 (germline): SGHRS, YFSETQ. The CDR3 has 15 amino acids. Sequencing used PBMCs, mostly from graft donor cells, obtained 60 days after TCRalphabeta/CD19-depleted stem cell transplant. This clonotype was obtained from a female patient aged 2-15 years who had a stem cell transplant for aplastic anemia, so the T cells may come from the graft donor. The chain employs TRBV5-1 and TRBJ2-3, with 8 bases identical to TRBD2. CDR3 protein: CASWDGTRLTDTQYF. The CDR3 bases are TGCGCCAGCTGGGACGGGACTAGGCTAACAGATACGCAGTATTTT.